This T cell receptor (beta chain) was documented in a study of T cell clones after liver transplantation. Across the whole study: Three of the eight recipients were HCV-positive; the rest had non-autoimmune, non-viral transplant indications.

Method: immunoSEQ multiplex PCR; TCRdb's copy keeps in-frame clones and lacks some. Of some 20,000 clones in the sample, roughly 80% were seen once. The material was CD8+ T cells from blood, obtained more than 52 months after liver transplant. This TCR was sampled from a human patient who received a liver transplant. Part of the T cell pool may stem from the graft donor.

DNA of the CDR3: TGTGCTAGTGGTGGGACCACAACTGAAGCTTTCTTT. This codes for CASGGTTTEAFF. The chain links TRBV12-5 to TRBJ1-1; possible D gene TRBD1, 5 bases. This CDR3 comprises 12 residues. V lost 5 bases and J 5 bases, leaving 9 bases between the germline ends. Germline assignment: CDR1 LGHNT and CDR2 FRNRAP.